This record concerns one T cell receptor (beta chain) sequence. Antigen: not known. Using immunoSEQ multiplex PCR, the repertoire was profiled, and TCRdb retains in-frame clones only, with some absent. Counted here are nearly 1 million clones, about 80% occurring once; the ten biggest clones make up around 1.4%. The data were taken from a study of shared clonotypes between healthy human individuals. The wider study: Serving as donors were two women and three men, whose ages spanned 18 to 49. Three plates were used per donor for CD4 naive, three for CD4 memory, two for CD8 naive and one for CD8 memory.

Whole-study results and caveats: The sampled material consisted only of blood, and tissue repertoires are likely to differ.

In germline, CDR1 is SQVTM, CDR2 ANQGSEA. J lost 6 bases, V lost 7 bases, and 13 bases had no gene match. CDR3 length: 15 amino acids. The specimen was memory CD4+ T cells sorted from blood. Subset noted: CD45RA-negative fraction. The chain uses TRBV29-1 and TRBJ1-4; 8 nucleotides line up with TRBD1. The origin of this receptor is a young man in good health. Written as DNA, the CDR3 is TGCAGCGCACGACAGGGGACGTCTTCTGATGAAAAACTGTTTTTT. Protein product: CSARQGTSSDEKLFF.